The 24 T cell receptor beta chains below were found in one sample sequenced in a study of glioma-infiltrating T cells. Amplification of TCR alpha and beta CDR3 regions from RNA used iRepertoire nested multiplex PCR. TCRdb itself ran the multiplex PCR reads through MiXCR, one entry per CDR3 protein. Counted here are approximately 90,000 distinct CDR3 sequences, about 23% occurring once; the ten biggest clones make up over 5%. Sequencing was done on a sample of glioma tissue, nonneoplastic brain tissue, or PBMCs (not recorded which). These receptors were collected from a human donor with low-grade glioma or glioblastoma, undergoing nonglioma brain surgery, or in good health (not recorded which).

The gene calls are TRBV4-2 and TRBJ2-7; a possible D gene is TRBD1 (5 bases). The CDR3 covers 14 residues. V was trimmed by 0 bases and J by 2 bases, leaving 8 bases between them. The germline V gene has CDR1 LGHNA and CDR2 YNFKEQ. The CDR3 is CASSQDREPYEQYF. The CDR3 DNA reads TGTGCCAGCAGCCAAGACAGGGAACCCTACGAGCAGTACTTC.

J is TRBJ2-5 and V is TRBV7-9, with no clear D. In germline, CDR1 is SEHNR, CDR2 FQNEAQ (reference sequence). The CDR3 extends over 13 amino acids. Trimming pared 1 base from V and 2 bases from J, leaving 5 bases between. CDR3 in DNA: TGTGCCAGCAGCTTAGTGAGGCAAGAGACCCAGTACTTC. As protein: CASSLVRQETQYF.

The sample holds many counts of this clonotype. The J gene is TRBJ2-7, the V gene TRBV18; no reliable D call. Germline CDR1 is KGHSH and CDR2 is LQKENI. The CDR3 has 13 residues. Trimming cost V 2 bases and J 0 bases, with 5 bases left between them. The CDR3 is CASSPGSSYEQYF. CDR3 in DNA: TGTGCCAGCTCACCAGGCAGCTCCTACGAGCAGTACTTC.

With respect to this clonotype: Since a much larger clone is just one base distant, this may be a read error. V and J are TRBV12-3 or TRBV12-4 and TRBJ1-5; D call uncertain. This CDR3 is built from 13 residues. V lost 5 bases to trimming and J lost 7 bases, with 12 bases between them. This chain's CDR3 is CASSQDGPQPQHF. CDR3 nucleotide sequence: TGTGCCAGCAGTCAGGACGGGCCACAGCCCCAGCATTTT.

In this sample, this clonotype turned up a few times. The CDR3: CASSLTAVLSYEQYF. CDR3 nucleotide sequence: TGTGCCAGCAGCCTGACAGCAGTCCTATCCTACGAGCAGTACTTC. V and J are TRBV4-2 and TRBJ2-7, with D possibly being TRBD1 (5 bases). The CDR3 extends over 15 amino acids. Trimming stripped 4 bases from V and 1 base from J, with 14 bases between. CDR1 is LGHNA, CDR2 YNFKEQ, per germline.

As for this clonotype: A much larger clone sits a single nucleotide away, making a read error possible. The chain recombines TRBV2 with TRBJ1-2, with a tentative D call TRBD1 (5 bases). Per germline, CDR1 SNHLY and CDR2 FYNNEI. The CDR3 contains 15 residues. Trimming stripped 6 bases from V and 6 bases from J, with 20 bases between. CDR3 protein: CASSAGALGRNGYTF. In DNA form, the CDR3 reads TGTGCCAGCAGCGCCGGGGCTCTTGGCCGAAATGGCTACACCTTC.

This clonotype showed up just a few times. The V and J genes are TRBV20-1 and TRBJ2-7; tentative D call: TRBD2 (6 bases). The CDR3 consists of 14 residues. V lost 6 bases to trimming and J lost 1 base, with 16 bases between them. Looked up from germline, CDR1 is DFQATT and CDR2 is SNEGSKA (reference sequence). The CDR3 sequence: CSAHPILASYEQYF. CDR3 nucleotide sequence: TGCAGTGCCCACCCGATCCTAGCGTCCTACGAGCAGTACTTC.

This clonotype has a count of ten or more. V and J are TRBV20-1 and TRBJ1-5, with a tentative D call TRBD1 (5 bases). CDR1 and CDR2 from the germline V gene are DFQATT and SNEGSKA (reference sequence). V lost 3 bases and J lost 3, with 9 bases in between. The CDR3 is 13 amino acids. CDR3 nucleotides: TGCAGTGCTAGGATTGGGACCAATCAGCCCCAGCATTTT. Residues: CSARIGTNQPQHF.

This clonotype was counted at least ten times. V is TRBV4-2 and J is TRBJ2-3, with 9 bases identical to TRBD2. Trimming took 2 bases from V and 8 from J; bases not matched to a gene: 11. Germline CDR1 is LGHNA and CDR2 is YNFKEQ. CDR3 length: 16 residues. The CDR3 reads CASSQSQASGEGTQYF. The CDR3 DNA reads as TGTGCCAGCAGCCAAAGCCAGGCTAGCGGGGAGGGTACGCAGTATTTT.

There are many counts of this clonotype. The chain recombines TRBV7-6 with TRBJ2-3; TRBD2 is a possible D gene (6 bases). V was trimmed by 2 bases and J by 4 bases, leaving 16 bases between them. There are 16 residues in the CDR3. The germline V gene has CDR1 SGHVS and CDR2 FNYEAQ. The CDR3 protein is CASSLTTSLGADTQYF. The CDR3 DNA sequence: TGTGCCAGCAGCTTAACTACTAGCCTGGGAGCAGATACGCAGTATTTT.

This clonotype was seen once. One base away lies a much larger clone, so this may be a sequencing read error. This chain joins TRBV2 and TRBJ2-5; D perhaps matches TRBD1 (5 bases). Germline V gene data show CDR1 as SNHLY and CDR2 as FYNNEI. This CDR3 has 15 amino acids. Trimming took off 6 bases at V and 1 base at J, with 15 bases between the two ends. The CDR3 is CASSPIQELQETQYF. The DNA of the CDR3 is TGTGCCAGCAGCCCTATACAGGAACTCCAAGAGACCCAGTACTTC. The full variable domain, completed using reference TRBV2 and TRBJ2-5, is EPEVTQTPSHQVTQMGQEVILRCVPISNHLYFYWYRQILGQKVEFLVSFYNNEISEKSEIFDDQFSVERPDGSNFTLKIRSTKLEDSAMYFCASSPIQELQETQYFGPGTRLLVL.

This clonotype was seen at least ten times. This chain connects TRBV10-3 to TRBJ2-3; D gene uncertain. Looked up from germline, CDR1 is ENHRY and CDR2 is SYGVKD. The CDR3 covers 13 residues. With 2 bases removed from V and 5 bases from J, the gap between germline ends came to 8 bases. The CDR3 DNA reads TGTGCCATCAGTGAGGGGCTCGAAGATACGCAGTATTTT. Its protein is CAISEGLEDTQYF.

The rearrangement uses TRBV10-3 and TRBJ2-1, with 10 nucleotides matching TRBD2. Germline CDR1 ENHRY, CDR2 SYGVKD. J lost 3 bases, V lost 10 bases, and 18 bases had no gene match. The CDR3 spans 18 residues. In DNA form, the CDR3 reads TGTGCCACCGCCAGCGGGGGGGCCAAGGTCTTAGGCTACAATGAGCAGTTCTTC. This sequence encodes CATASGGAKVLGYNEQFF.

The V gene is TRBV12-3 or TRBV12-4, the J gene TRBJ1-2; D is possibly TRBD1 (6 bases). This CDR3 region has 15 residues. The V end lost 6 bases, the J end lost 7 bases, and 21 bases lay between the germline ends. The DNA for the CDR3 is TGTGCCAGCAGACCTACCGGACAGACCGCGGCTGGCTACACCTTC. This translates into CASRPTGQTAAGYTF.

At least ten counts were recorded for this clonotype. The chain combines TRBV29-1 with TRBJ2-1, with D perhaps TRBD1 or TRBD2 (5 bases each). There are 14 residues in the CDR3. The V and J ends lost 8 bases and 0 bases respectively, with 14 bases between them. Per the germline V gene, CDR1 is SQVTM and CDR2 is ANQGSEA. The CDR3 coding sequence is TGCAGCTTTCGAAAGGGGAGCTCCTACAATGAGCAGTTCTTC. Translating gives CSFRKGSSYNEQFF.

Ten or more counts support this clonotype. V and J are TRBV20-1 and TRBJ1-5, with TRBD1 identical over 9 bases. CDR1 and CDR2 from the germline V gene are DFQATT and SNEGSKA (reference sequence). The CDR3 covers 13 residues. V dropped 5 bases and J dropped 4; count of bases not matched to a gene: 3. The chain's CDR3 is CSARQGENQPQHF. CDR3 DNA sequence: TGCAGTGCTCGACAGGGGGAGAATCAGCCCCAGCATTTT.

This clonotype has ten or more counts. The chain carries TRBV20-1 and TRBJ2-5; D might be TRBD1 (5 bases). This CDR3 region has 11 residues. Germline assignment: CDR1 DFQATT and CDR2 SNEGSKA (reference sequence). Trimming cost V 5 bases and J 3 bases, with 7 bases left between them. CDR3 coding DNA: TGCAGTGCTTCCAGGGAAGAGACCCAGTACTTC. As protein: CSASREETQYF.

This clonotype came up many times. The chain recombines TRBV18 with TRBJ2-3; a weak D match, TRBD1 (6 bases). V was shortened by 6 bases and J by 1 base, with 8 bases between the two germline ends. CDR1 and CDR2 (germline): KGHSH, LQKENI. The CDR3 has 13 residues. The CDR3 sequence is CASSPGGTDTQYF. CDR3 in DNA: TGTGCCAGCTCCCCAGGGGGCACAGATACGCAGTATTTT.

This clonotype occurred many times. The V gene is TRBV7-9, the J gene TRBJ2-1, with TRBD1 matching 10 bases. Germline CDR1 SEHNR, CDR2 FQNEAQ (reference sequence). The CDR3 sequence is 15 residues long. After removal of 5 bases from V and 8 bases from J, the junction contained 9 bases not matched to a gene. The CDR3 sequence: CASSPYGQGVDEQFF. The DNA of the CDR3 is TGTGCCAGCAGCCCTTACGGACAGGGGGTGGATGAGCAGTTCTTC. The variable domain in full, completed from reference TRBV7-9 and TRBJ2-1, reads DTGVSQNPRHKITKRGQNVTFRCDPISEHNRLYWYRQTLGQGPEFLTYFQNEAQLEKSRLLSDRFSAERPKGSFSTLEIQRTEQGDSAMYLCASSPYGQGVDEQFFGPGTRLTVL.

The chain recombines TRBV29-1 with TRBJ2-5; 7 bases line up with TRBD2. Germline V gives CDR1 SQVTM, CDR2 ANQGSEA. There are 13 residues in the CDR3. The V gene end was trimmed by 6 bases and the J gene end by 0 bases; junction bases not matched to a gene: 4. CDR3 in amino acids: CSVLGGYQETQYF. The CDR3 nucleotides read TGCAGCGTGTTGGGGGGGTACCAAGAGACCCAGTACTTC. Combining the CDR3 with reference TRBV29-1 and TRBJ2-5 gives the whole variable domain SAVISQKPSRDICQRGTSLTIQCQVDSQVTMMFWYRQQPGQSLTLIATANQGSEATYESGFVIDKFPISRPNLTFSTLTVSNMSPEDSSIYLCSVLGGYQETQYFGPGTRLLVL.

The table lists this clonotype with a few counts. The rearrangement links TRBV11-2 to TRBJ2-3; TRBD2 is a possible D gene (6 bases). There are 14 residues in the CDR3. V lost 3 bases and J lost 4, with 11 bases in between. The germline V gene has CDR1 SGHAT and CDR2 FQNNGV. DNA for the CDR3: TGTGCCAGCAGCTTTAGTTCTAGCGCAGATACGCAGTATTTT. This gives the protein CASSFSSSADTQYF.

This clonotype was seen ten or more times. The chain links TRBV28 to TRBJ1-1; 8 bases map to TRBD1. V was clipped by 1 base and J by 1 base; unmatched bases: 2. The CDR3 has 15 residues. The germline CDR1 and CDR2 sequences are MDHEN and SYDVKM. The CDR3 DNA sequence: TGTGCCAGCAGTTTATATGGACAGGGGAACACTGAAGCTTTCTTT. Amino acids: CASSLYGQGNTEAFF.

The chain joins TRBV12-3 or TRBV12-4 to TRBJ2-1, with 8 bases fitting TRBD2. The V segment lost 1 base and the J segment 3 bases; nucleotides outside the gene matches: 14. The CDR3 sequence is 19 residues long. CDR3 loop: CASSLGLGAPGTSYNEQFF. The CDR3 DNA reads TGTGCCAGCAGTTTAGGGCTTGGTGCTCCCGGGACTAGCTACAATGAGCAGTTCTTC.

At least ten counts were recorded for this clonotype. The chain joins TRBV6-1 to TRBJ1-1; 8 bases align to TRBD1. After removal of 4 bases from V and 1 base from J, the junction contained 5 bases not matched to a gene. The germline gives CDR1 MNHNS, CDR2 SASEGT. The CDR3 totals 15 residues. The CDR3, as DNA: TGTGCCAGCAGTGCCGCCAGGGGGCCGAACACTGAAGCTTTCTTT. This gives the protein CASSAARGPNTEAFF.